The clone carrying this T cell receptor (beta chain) was observed a few times. The data originate from a study of identical twins. Trimming took off 0 bases at V and 2 bases at J, with 9 bases between the two ends. This CDR3 comprises 15 residues. CDR1 and CDR2 from the germline V gene are MNHNY and SVGAGI (reference sequence). MiXCR, applied by TCRdb to the 5' RACE reads, yields one record per CDR3 protein. The profile shows roughly 350,000 distinct CDR3 sequences, 8.5% to 10% of them singletons. Material for sequencing was naive T cells sorted from blood. This sequence was found in a woman aged 45-65 years in good health. The chain uses TRBV6-6 and TRBJ2-3, with a possible D match to TRBD2 (6 bases). CDR3 protein: CASSYSGGYTDTQYF. In DNA form, the CDR3 reads TGTGCCAGCAGTTACTCGGGAGGATACACAGATACGCAGTATTTT.